The entry below describes one TCR beta chain. This CDR3 is 13 amino acids long. V was clipped by 0 bases and J by 8 bases, with 8 bases between them. Germline V gives CDR1 MGHRA, CDR2 YSYEKL. It was considered stable Graves' hyperthyroidism when ophthalmopathy did not progress within 18 months. The study left out patients who had uncontrolled infection, other autoimmune disease, pregnancy or lactation. Out of 10 ml of fresh peripheral blood came the PBMCs. Authors of the study amplified TCR beta CDR3 regions from RNA transcripts. HTBI primers were used for first-round RT-PCR of the TCR CDR3. Each CDR3 protein is one row after TCRdb ran MiXCR on the multiplex PCR reads. The profile shows about 500,000 distinct CDR3 sequences, over 15% of them singletons. This specimen comes from a study of T cells in Graves' hyperthyroidism and ophthalmopathy.

Sequencing input: blood. The clonotype comes from a woman aged 18 to 35 with Graves' hyperthyroidism. This rearrangement joins TRBV4-1 to TRBJ1-5; no definite D call. Here the CDR3 reads CASSQERAEPQHF. The CDR3 DNA follows: TGCGCCAGCAGCCAAGAAAGGGCAGAGCCCCAGCATTTT.